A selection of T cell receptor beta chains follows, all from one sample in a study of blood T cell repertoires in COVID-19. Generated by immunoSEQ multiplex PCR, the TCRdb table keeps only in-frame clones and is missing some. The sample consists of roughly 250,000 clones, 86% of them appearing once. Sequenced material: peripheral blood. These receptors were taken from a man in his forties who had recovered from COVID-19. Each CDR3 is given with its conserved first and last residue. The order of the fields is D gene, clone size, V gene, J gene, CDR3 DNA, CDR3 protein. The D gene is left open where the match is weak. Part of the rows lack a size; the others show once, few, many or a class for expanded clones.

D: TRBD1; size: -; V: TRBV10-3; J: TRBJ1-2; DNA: TGTGCCACCTGGGACAGAGGCTACACCTTC; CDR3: CATWDRGYTF
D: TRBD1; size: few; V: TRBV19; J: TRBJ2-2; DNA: TGTGCCAGTAGCCGGGACAGGGGAACCGGGGAGCTGTTTTTT; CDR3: CASSRDRGTGELFF
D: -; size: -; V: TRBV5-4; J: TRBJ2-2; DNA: TGTGCCAGCAGCGCCCGAGCCGGGGAGCTGTTTTTT; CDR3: CASSARAGELFF
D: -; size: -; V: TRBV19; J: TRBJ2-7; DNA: TGTGCCAGCAGAAATACCTACGAGCAGTACTTC; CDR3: CASRNTYEQYF
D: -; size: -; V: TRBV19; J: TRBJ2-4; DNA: TGTGCCAGTAGTATAGTTGGGGGAGGAAACATTCAGTACTTC; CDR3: CASSIVGGGNIQYF
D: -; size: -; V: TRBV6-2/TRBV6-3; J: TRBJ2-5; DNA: TGTGCCAGCAGTTCCAGAACCCAAGAGACCCAGTACTTC; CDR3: CASSSRTQETQYF
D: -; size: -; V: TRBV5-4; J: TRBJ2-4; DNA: TGTGCCAGCAGCTTGGGGGACACCGAGTACATTCAGTACTTC; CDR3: CASSLGDTEYIQYF
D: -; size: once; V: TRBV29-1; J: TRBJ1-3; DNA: TGCAGCGTTGCGGACAGTATAGGTCTCTCTGGAAACACCATATATTTT; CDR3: CSVADSIGLSGNTIYF
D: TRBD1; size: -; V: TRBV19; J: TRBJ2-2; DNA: TGTGCCAGTAGGAGACAGGGGGGAACCGGGGAGCTGTTTTTT; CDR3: CASRRQGGTGELFF
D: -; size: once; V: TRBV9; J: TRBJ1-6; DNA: TGTGCCAGCAGCGTCTCTGTAGACTCCTATAATTCACCCCTCCACTTT; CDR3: CASSVSVDSYNSPLHF
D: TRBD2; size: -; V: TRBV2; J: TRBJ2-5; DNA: TGTGCCAGCAGTGAAGCCCTAGCGGGTGAGACCCAGTACTTC; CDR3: CASSEALAGETQYF
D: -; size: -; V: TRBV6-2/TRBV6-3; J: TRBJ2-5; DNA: TGTGCCAGCAGTCTGGACTGGGGAGGCGAGACCCAGTACTTC; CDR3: CASSLDWGGETQYF
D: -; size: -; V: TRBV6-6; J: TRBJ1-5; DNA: TGTGCCAGCACACGTGGGGGCGGGCAGCCCCAGCATTTT; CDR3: CASTRGGGQPQHF
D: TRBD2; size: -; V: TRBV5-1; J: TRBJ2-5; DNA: TGCGCCAGCAGCCCGGGACCGGCTAGCGGGAGTGGGGAGACCCAGTACTTC; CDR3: CASSPGPASGSGETQYF
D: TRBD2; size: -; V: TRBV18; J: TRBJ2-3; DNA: TGTGCCAGCTCACCGGGACTAGCGGGGATCATAGATACGCAGTATTTT; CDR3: CASSPGLAGIIDTQYF
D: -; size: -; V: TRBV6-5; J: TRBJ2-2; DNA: TGTGCCAGCAGTTACTCTTGGCGGGGAAACACCGGGGAGCTGTTTTTT; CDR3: CASSYSWRGNTGELFF
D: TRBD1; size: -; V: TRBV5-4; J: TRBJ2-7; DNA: TGTGCCAGCAGCTCCTGGACAGGGTCGGAACGATACGAGCAGTACTTC; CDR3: CASSSWTGSERYEQYF
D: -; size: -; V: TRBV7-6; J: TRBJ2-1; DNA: TGTGCCAGCAGCTTAGGGTCAGATCTCTACAATGAGCAGTTCTTC; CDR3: CASSLGSDLYNEQFF
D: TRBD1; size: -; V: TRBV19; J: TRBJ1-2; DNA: TGTGCCAGTAGTAAGGGACAGGGTGTCAACTATGGCTACACCTTC; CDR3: CASSKGQGVNYGYTF
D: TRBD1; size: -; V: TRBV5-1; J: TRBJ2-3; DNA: TGCGCCAGCAGCTATCCTGACAGGGCAAGCACAGATACGCAGTATTTT; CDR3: CASSYPDRASTDTQYF
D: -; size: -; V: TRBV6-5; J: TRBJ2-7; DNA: TGTGCCAGCAGTTACGACAGATTATACGAGCAGTACTTC; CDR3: CASSYDRLYEQYF
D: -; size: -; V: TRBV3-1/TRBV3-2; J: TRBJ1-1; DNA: TGTGCCAGCAGCCATGCGAATGGAGGAGCCGCGATGAACACTGAAGCTTTCTTT; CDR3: CASSHANGGAAMNTEAFF
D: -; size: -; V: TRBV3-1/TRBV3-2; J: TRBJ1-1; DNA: TGTGCCAGCAGTGAGGCTCCGGGCACTGAAGCTTTCTTT; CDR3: CASSEAPGTEAFF
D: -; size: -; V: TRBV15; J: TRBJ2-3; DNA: TGTGCCACCAGCAGAGATTACAGGGCTAGCACAGATACGCAGTATTTT; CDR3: CATSRDYRASTDTQYF
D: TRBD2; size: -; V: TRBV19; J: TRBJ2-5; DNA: TGTGCCAGCAAAATCGGGGGGGAGTTCGCGGGAGAGACCCAGTACTTC; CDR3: CASKIGGEFAGETQYF